This T cell receptor beta chain was obtained from a study of regulatory T cells in long-lasting Graves disease. Study conclusions and caveats: Public clonotype sharing was higher in persistent than newly diagnosed patients. Newly diagnosed disease favored TRBV20-1 and TRBJ2-1 over persistent disease.

Assembly of TCR beta libraries relied on iRepertoire HTBI primers together with Arm-PCR of CDR3 regions. How the authors handled the data: From all samples, identification returned some 13 TRBJ and roughly 65 TRBV segments. Using its own MiXCR run on the multiplex PCR reads, TCRdb lists one record per CDR3 protein. TCRdb, not the original authors, processed these V and J calls. The data show hundreds of thousands of distinct CDR3 sequences, 20% seen once. Noted time point: persistent/refractory GD, antithyroid drugs over 5 years with positive TRAb. The TCR library was made from RNA that had been extracted from PBMCs in TRIzol. From an endocrinology department in Xi'an, China, came the patients. CDR1 is SNHLY and CDR2 is FYNNEI in the germline V gene. The CDR3 is 13 residues long. V lost 5 bases and J 0 bases, leaving 5 bases between the germline ends. This clonotype was seen many times. What it binds is not known.

The chain uses TRBV2 and TRBJ1-5, with unresolved D. The TCR originated in a female donor with Graves disease. The input for sequencing was peripheral blood mononuclear cells (PBMCs), taken when the disease was refractory, from a patient treated with antithyroid drugs. In nucleotides, the CDR3 is TGTGCCAGCAGTTGGGATAGCAATCAGCCCCAGCATTTT. Translation: CASSWDSNQPQHF.